What follows is one T cell receptor (beta chain) and its context. 13 Jbeta primers and 60 Vbeta primers were used for the PCR. Repertoires were generated with immunoSEQ multiplex PCR, while TCRdb's copy carries only in-frame clones and drops some. The sample records about 170,000 clones, roughly three quarters being singletons. The entry originates in a study of cytomegalovirus exposure and HLA in healthy donors. Germline CDR1 and CDR2: PRHDT and FYEKMQ (reference sequence). V lost 3 bases to trimming and J lost 1 base, with 7 bases between them. CDR3 length: 14 residues. Sequencing was done on a sample of PBMCs. V and J are TRBV13 and TRBJ2-1; maybe TRBD2 (6 bases). The sequence derives from a woman aged 50 to 65 in good health and CMV-seropositive. The CDR3 DNA sequence: TGTGCCAGCAGCTTGGGGACTTCCTACAATGAGCAGTTCTTC. Its translation: CASSLGTSYNEQFF.